Listed here are 5 T cell receptor beta chains from one sample, sequenced in a study of beta chain features in type 1 diabetes. What was sequenced were expressed TCRB transcripts, since all of the isolated RNA had been reverse transcribed. Produced via immunoSEQ multiplex PCR; TCRdb's table is partial and in-frame only. The sample holds some 240,000 clones, approximately 11% seen once. The specimen was central memory CD4+ T cells from blood. The receptors originated from a man between 18 and 35 years old in good health.

A few counts support this clone. This chain links TRBV27 with TRBJ2-3; D remains ambiguous. Per the germline V gene, CDR1 is MNHEY and CDR2 is SMNVEV (reference sequence). Trimming cost V 5 bases and J 0 bases, with 6 bases left between them. This CDR3 region has 13 residues. CDR3 amino acids: CASSPASTDTQYF. The CDR3 region has the DNA TGTGCCAGCAGTCCAGCTAGCACAGATACGCAGTATTTT.

A few counts support this clone. The chain uses TRBV1 and TRBJ2-7. TRBV1 is a pseudogene segment. This CDR3 contains 11 residues. The CDR3 protein is CTSRHSYEQYF. The CDR3, as DNA: TGCACCAGCAGGCATTCCTACGAGCAGTACTTC.

This clone was seen only a few times. The chain links TRBV2 to TRBJ2-5, with 9 bases aligning to TRBD1. Looked up from germline, CDR1 is SNHLY and CDR2 is FYNNEI. Trimming took 7 bases from V and 1 from J; bases not matched to a gene: 7. The CDR3 totals 15 residues. In DNA form, the CDR3 reads TGTGCCAGCAACTCACAGGGGGCGGGCCAAGAGACCCAGTACTTC. It codes for CASNSQGAGQETQYF.

This clone was observed a handful of times. CDR3 DNA sequence: TGTGCCAGCAGCTTCTACGGGAATGAGCAGTTCTTC. It encodes CASSFYGNEQFF. V is TRBV7-2 and J is TRBJ2-1; no clear D gene. V was trimmed by 3 bases and J by 7 bases, leaving 7 bases between them. The CDR3 spans 12 residues. The germline CDR1 and CDR2 sequences are SGHTA and FQGNSA.

There are many counts of this clone. The chain carries TRBV5-5 and TRBJ1-1; no reliable D call. The germline gives CDR1 SGHKS, CDR2 YYEKEE (reference sequence). V lost 6 bases and J 10 bases, leaving 22 bases between the germline ends. The CDR3 is 14 residues long. The CDR3 DNA follows: TGTGCCAGCACCCCCCACCCGGGAGGAGAAGGAGCTTTCTTT. Protein product: CASTPHPGGEGAFF.